This T cell receptor beta chain is drawn from a study of T-cell reconstitution after alpha-beta-depleted transplantation in children. The V segment lost 0 bases and the J segment 6 bases; nucleotides outside the gene matches: 6. Germline assignment: CDR1 DFQATT and CDR2 SNEGSKA (reference sequence). This CDR3 region has 15 residues. Preparation of the TCRbeta library was carried out with unique molecular identifiers. TCRdb processed the PCR reads anew with MiXCR; each CDR3 protein has one entry. This sample yields more than 400,000 distinct CDR3 sequences, of which 43% are seen a single time; 27% belongs to the top ten.

The chain carries TRBV20-1 and TRBJ1-4; 8 nucleotides align to TRBD1. The sequenced sample was PBMCs, obtained before TCRalphabeta/CD19-depleted stem cell transplant. The source of this sequence is a girl aged 2 to 10 with aplastic anemia, due to receive a stem cell transplant. The CDR3 reads CSARDRTGTDEKLFF. The CDR3 nucleotides are TGCAGTGCTAGAGACCGGACAGGGACGGATGAAAAACTGTTTTTT.